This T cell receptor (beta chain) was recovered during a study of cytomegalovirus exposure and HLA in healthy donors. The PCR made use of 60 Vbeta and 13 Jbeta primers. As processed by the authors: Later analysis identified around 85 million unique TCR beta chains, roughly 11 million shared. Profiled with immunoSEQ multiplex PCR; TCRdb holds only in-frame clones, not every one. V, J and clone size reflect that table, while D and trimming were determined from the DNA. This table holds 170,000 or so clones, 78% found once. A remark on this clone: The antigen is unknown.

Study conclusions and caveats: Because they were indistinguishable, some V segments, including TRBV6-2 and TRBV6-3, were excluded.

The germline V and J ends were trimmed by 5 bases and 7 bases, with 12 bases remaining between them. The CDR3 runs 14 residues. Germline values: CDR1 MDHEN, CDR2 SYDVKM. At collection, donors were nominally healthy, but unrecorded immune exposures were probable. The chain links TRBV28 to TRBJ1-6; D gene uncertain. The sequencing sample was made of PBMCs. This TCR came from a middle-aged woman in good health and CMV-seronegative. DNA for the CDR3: TGTGCCAGCAGTCCCCGCCAGGTCAATTCACCCCTCCACTTT. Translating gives CASSPRQVNSPLHF.